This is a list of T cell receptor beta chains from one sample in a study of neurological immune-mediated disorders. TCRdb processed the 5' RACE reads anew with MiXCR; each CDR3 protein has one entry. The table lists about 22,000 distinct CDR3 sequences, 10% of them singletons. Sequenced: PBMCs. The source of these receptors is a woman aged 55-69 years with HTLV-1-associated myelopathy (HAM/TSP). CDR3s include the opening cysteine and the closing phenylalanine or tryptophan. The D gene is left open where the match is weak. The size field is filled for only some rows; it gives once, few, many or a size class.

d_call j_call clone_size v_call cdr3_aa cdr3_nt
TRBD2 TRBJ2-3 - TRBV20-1 CSARGGTSEGGTDTQYF TGCAGTGCTAGAGGGGGGACTAGCGAGGGGGGCACAGATACGCAGTATTTT
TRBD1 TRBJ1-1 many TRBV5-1 CASSLGTGRSTEAFF TGCGCCAGCAGCTTGGGGACAGGTCGCAGCACTGAAGCTTTCTTT
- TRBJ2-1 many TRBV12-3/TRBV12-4 CASKLAGLSYNEQFF TGTGCCAGCAAATTGGCAGGCCTATCCTACAATGAGCAGTTCTTC
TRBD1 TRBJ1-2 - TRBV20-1 CSAREKGQGYGYTF TGCAGTGCTAGAGAGAAGGGACAGGGGTATGGCTACACCTTC
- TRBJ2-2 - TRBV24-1 CATSGTLNTGELFF TGTGCCACCAGTGGTACACTGAACACCGGGGAGCTGTTTTTT
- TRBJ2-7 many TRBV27 CASSLGGPAYEQYF TGTGCCAGCAGTCTCGGTGGGCCAGCCTACGAGCAGTACTTC
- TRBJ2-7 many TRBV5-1 CASSVLGDEQYF TGCGCCAGCAGCGTCCTCGGGGACGAGCAGTACTTC
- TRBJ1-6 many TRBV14 CASSLGPDSPLHF TGTGCCAGCAGCCTGGGCCCCGATTCACCCCTCCACTTT
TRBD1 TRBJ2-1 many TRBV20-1 CSARDRGQGGLHEQFF TGCAGTGCTAGAGATAGGGGACAGGGTGGGCTGCATGAGCAGTTCTTC
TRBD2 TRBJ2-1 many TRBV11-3 CASSLGGAGITYNEQFF TGTGCCAGCAGCTTAGGTGGAGCGGGAATCACCTACAATGAGCAGTTCTTC
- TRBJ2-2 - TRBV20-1 CSAGRGELFF TGCAGTGCTGGCCGCGGGGAGCTGTTTTTT
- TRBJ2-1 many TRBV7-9 CASRIDQGPYNEQFF TGTGCCAGCAGAATTGACCAGGGGCCCTACAATGAGCAGTTCTTC
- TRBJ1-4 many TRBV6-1 CASNLRTNEKLFF TGTGCCAGCAATTTAAGAACTAATGAAAAACTGTTTTTT
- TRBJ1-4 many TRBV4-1 CASSQDGWQENEKLFF TGCGCCAGCAGCCAAGATGGGTGGCAGGAGAATGAAAAACTGTTTTTT
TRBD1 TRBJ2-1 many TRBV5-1 CASSLGPGQGLINEQFF TGCGCCAGCAGCTTGGGACCGGGACAGGGTTTGATCAATGAGCAGTTCTTC
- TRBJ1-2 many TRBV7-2 CASSPDGVNYGYTF TGTGCCAGCAGCCCAGACGGGGTTAACTATGGCTACACCTTC
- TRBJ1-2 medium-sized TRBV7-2 CASSLSLEGAYGYTF TGTGCCAGCAGCTTATCCTTGGAGGGAGCCTATGGCTACACCTTC
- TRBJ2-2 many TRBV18 CASSPLGGLPTGELFF TGTGCCAGCTCACCCCTCGGGGGCCTCCCTACCGGGGAGCTGTTTTTT
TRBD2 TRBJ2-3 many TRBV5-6 CASSFGAGGSTDTQYF TGTGCCAGCAGCTTCGGTGCGGGGGGGAGCACAGATACGCAGTATTTT
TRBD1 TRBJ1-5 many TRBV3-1 CASSQAGGSNQPQHF TGTGCCAGCAGCCAAGCAGGGGGAAGCAATCAGCCCCAGCATTTT
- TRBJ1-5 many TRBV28 CASSWRHYSNQPQHF TGTGCCAGCAGTTGGAGACACTATAGCAATCAGCCCCAGCATTTT
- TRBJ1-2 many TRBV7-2 CASSGQNNGYTF TGTGCCAGCAGTGGGCAGAATAATGGCTACACCTTC
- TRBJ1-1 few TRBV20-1 CSASSGNTEAFF TGCAGTGCTAGCTCAGGGAACACTGAAGCTTTCTTT
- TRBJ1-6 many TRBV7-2 CASSLNYGRPLHF TGTGCCAGCAGCTTAAATTATGGCCGACCCCTCCACTTT
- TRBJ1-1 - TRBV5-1 CASSFNWRGRDAEAFF TGCGCCAGCAGCTTCAATTGGCGGGGTAGGGACGCTGAAGCTTTCTTT
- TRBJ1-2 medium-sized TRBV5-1 CASSLEGFGYTF TGCGCCAGCAGCTTGGAAGGGTTTGGCTACACCTTC
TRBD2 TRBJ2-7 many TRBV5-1 CASSLGPAGGTYEQYF TGCGCCAGCAGCTTGGGACCAGCGGGGGGTACCTACGAGCAGTACTTC
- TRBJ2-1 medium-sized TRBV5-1 CASSRDSWDNEQFF TGCGCCAGCAGCCGTGACAGCTGGGACAATGAGCAGTTCTTC
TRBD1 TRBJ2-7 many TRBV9 CASTVGTGGHEQYF TGTGCCAGCACCGTCGGGACAGGGGGCCACGAGCAGTACTTC
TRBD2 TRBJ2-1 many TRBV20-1 CSARGGSGGLYNEQFF TGCAGTGCCCGGGGGGGTAGCGGGGGCCTTTACAATGAGCAGTTCTTC
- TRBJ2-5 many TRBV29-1 CSARSSFQETQYF TGCAGCGCGAGGAGTAGTTTCCAAGAGACCCAGTACTTC
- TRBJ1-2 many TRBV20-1 CSARDRVEVGYGYTF TGCAGTGCTAGAGATAGGGTGGAAGTCGGCTATGGCTACACCTTC
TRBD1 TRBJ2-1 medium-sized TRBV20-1 CSAREGQRRYNEQFF TGCAGTGCTAGAGAGGGACAGCGGAGATACAATGAGCAGTTCTTC
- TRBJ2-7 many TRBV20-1 CSAREGTLYEQYF TGCAGTGCTAGAGAGGGGACCCTCTACGAGCAGTACTTC
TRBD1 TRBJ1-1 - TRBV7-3 CASSYTGGSTEAFF TGTGCCAGCAGCTACACAGGGGGGAGCACTGAAGCTTTCTTT
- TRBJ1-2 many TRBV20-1 CSARGTVIGGYTF TGCAGTGCTAGAGGGACAGTCATAGGTGGCTACACCTTC
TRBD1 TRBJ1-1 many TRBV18 CASSELGTEAFF TGTGCCAGCTCAGAGTTAGGGACAGAGGCTTTCTTT
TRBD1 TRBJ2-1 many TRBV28 CASSWDRGGNEQFF TGTGCCAGCAGTTGGGACAGGGGAGGGAATGAGCAGTTCTTC
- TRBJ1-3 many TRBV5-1 CASSLVAGPGNTIYF TGCGCCAGCAGCTTGGTAGCAGGGCCTGGAAACACCATATATTTT
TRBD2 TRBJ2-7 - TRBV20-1 CSADSLAGGNYEQYF TGCAGTGCCGATTCCCTAGCGGGGGGAAACTACGAGCAGTACTTC
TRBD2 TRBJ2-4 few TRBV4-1 CASGPGLAGGRAKNIQYF TGCGCCAGCGGACCGGGACTAGCGGGGGGGCGAGCCAAAAACATTCAGTACTTC
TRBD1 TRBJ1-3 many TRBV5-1 CASSHGQGGSGNTIYF TGCGCCAGCAGCCACGGACAGGGGGGCTCTGGAAACACCATATATTTT